The present entry profiles one T cell receptor beta chain with its context. Repertoires were generated with immunoSEQ multiplex PCR, while TCRdb's copy carries only in-frame clones and drops some. The data show about 90,000 clones, with 80% to 90% seen just once and more than 1% held by the top ten. The CDR3 extends over 13 amino acids. V lost 6 bases to trimming and J lost 10 bases; unmatched junction nucleotides: 9. Germline V gene lookup returns CDR1 SGHTA and CDR2 FQGNSA. The source of the sample is a study of blood T cell repertoires in COVID-19. Sequenced: peripheral blood. The chain links TRBV7-2 to TRBJ2-1; TRBD2 agrees at 7 bases. This TCR was recovered from a man aged 80 or over with active or convalescent COVID-19. The CDR3: CASSRVASGEQFF. The DNA of the CDR3 is TGTGCCAGCAGTCGAGTGGCTAGCGGCGAGCAGTTCTTC.